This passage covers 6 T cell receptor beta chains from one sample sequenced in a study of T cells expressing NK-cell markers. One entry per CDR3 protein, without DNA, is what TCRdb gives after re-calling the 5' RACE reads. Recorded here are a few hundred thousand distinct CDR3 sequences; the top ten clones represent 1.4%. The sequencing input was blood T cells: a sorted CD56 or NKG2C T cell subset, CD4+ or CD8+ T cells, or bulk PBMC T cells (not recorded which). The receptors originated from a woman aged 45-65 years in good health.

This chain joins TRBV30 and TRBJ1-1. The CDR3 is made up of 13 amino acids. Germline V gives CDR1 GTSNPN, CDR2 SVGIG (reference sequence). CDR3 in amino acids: CAWSSRAGTEAFF.

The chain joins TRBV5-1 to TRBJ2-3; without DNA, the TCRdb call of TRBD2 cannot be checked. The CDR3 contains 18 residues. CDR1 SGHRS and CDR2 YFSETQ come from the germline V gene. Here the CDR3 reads CASSLSLAGGGLTDTQYF.

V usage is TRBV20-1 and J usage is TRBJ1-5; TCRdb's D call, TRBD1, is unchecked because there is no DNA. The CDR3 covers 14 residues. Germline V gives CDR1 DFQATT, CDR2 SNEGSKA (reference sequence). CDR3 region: CSGKKGMSNQPQHF.

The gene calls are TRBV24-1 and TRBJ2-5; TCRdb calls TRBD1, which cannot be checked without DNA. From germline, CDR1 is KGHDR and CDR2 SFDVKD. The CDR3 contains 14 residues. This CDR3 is CATSDGTHQETQYF.

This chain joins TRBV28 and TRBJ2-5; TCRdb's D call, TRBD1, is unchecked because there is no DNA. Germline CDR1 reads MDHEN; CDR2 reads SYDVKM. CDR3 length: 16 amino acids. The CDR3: CASSWESLQGQETQYF.

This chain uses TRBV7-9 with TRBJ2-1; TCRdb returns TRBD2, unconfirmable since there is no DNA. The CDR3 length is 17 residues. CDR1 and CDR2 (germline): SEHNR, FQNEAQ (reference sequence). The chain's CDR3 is CASSFPSGRAGGLEQFF.